These T cell receptor beta chains were read from a single sample in a study of T cells in Graves' hyperthyroidism and ophthalmopathy. Each CDR3 protein gets one entry after TCRdb re-called the multiplex PCR reads with MiXCR. Of hundreds of thousands of distinct CDR3 sequences listed, 15% to 20% are singletons. Input material: blood. These receptors all stem from a man aged 40-55 years with Graves' ophthalmopathy. The conserved cysteine and the conserved F or W are not part of the CDR3 here. The order of the fields is V gene, CDR3 protein.

V: TRBV19
CDR3: ASSINGHGATEAF

V: TRBV18
CDR3: ASSPTGHEQF

V: TRBV7-9
CDR3: ASSSHWGNPGANVLT

V: TRBV7-2
CDR3: ASSLKRGHSDTQY

V: TRBV24-1
CDR3: ATSPGRGDSNQPQH

V: TRBV19
CDR3: ASSRDSATTDTQY

V: TRBV2
CDR3: AAAPQPNYGYT

V: TRBV6-2/TRBV6-3
CDR3: ASSYPLTEFSYEQY

V: TRBV7-9
CDR3: ASSLLSGSGELF

V: TRBV11-2
CDR3: ASRAGMSGGYNEQF

V: TRBV10-3
CDR3: AISKSGANVLT

V: TRBV20-1
CDR3: SAGDRDTQPQH

V: TRBV24-1
CDR3: ATSDSAGKAF

V: TRBV9
CDR3: ASRRTSDSPGELF

V: TRBV20-1
CDR3: SAIFDRAGGANVLT

V: TRBV12-3/TRBV12-4
CDR3: ASSLWFGAGSYEQY

V: TRBV20-1
CDR3: SASQTVGEKLF

V: TRBV5-1
CDR3: ASSLGDSGDYGYT

V: TRBV27
CDR3: ASSFARGNSPLH

V: TRBV27
CDR3: ASSSRKLLRDTEAL

V: TRBV28
CDR3: ASRGSPYTEAF

V: TRBV4-1
CDR3: ASSQEGKRGGRNEQF

V: TRBV7-2
CDR3: ASSLDRGSAYEQY

V: TRBV7-2
CDR3: ASSLVGFPYNSPLH

V: TRBV9
CDR3: ASSVGPLTSGYNEQF